This TCR beta chain originates from a study of OX40 agonist ivuxolimab in advanced cancers. Study information: Six ivuxolimab dose levels, 0.01 to 10 mg/kg, were given intravenously every 2 weeks.

Profiled with immunoSEQ multiplex PCR; TCRdb holds only in-frame clones, not every one. Here the sample spans approximately 70,000 clones, around 83% being singletons. J gave up 9 bases and V 6 bases, and 7 bases lay outside the gene matches. The CDR3 consists of 13 residues. Germline loops: CDR1 SNHLY, CDR2 FYNNEI. Specimen: CD4+ or CD8+ T cells sorted from blood, collected in a trial of the OX40 agonist ivuxolimab. The clonotype originates from an adult with an advanced solid tumor such as melanoma, head and neck, liver or kidney cancer. The chain combines TRBV2 with TRBJ2-5, with TRBD1 matching over 10 bases. The CDR3 loop reads CASRTGGDRAQYF. The CDR3 DNA reads as TGTGCCAGCAGGACAGGGGGCGATCGGGCCCAGTACTTC.